This section outlines one TCR beta chain sequence together with its context. Its antigen is not yet known. Base-call qualities are not available, and no considerably larger clone is one nucleotide away. The library was produced with the immunoSEQ multiplex PCR assay. In TCRdb, the immuneACCESS table is reduced to in-frame sequences with V and J assigned. These tables do not hold every clone; where another copy was compared, an unresolved V gene accounts for under half, and the others remain unexplained. In all, the sample holds about 46,000 clones, and 90% to 95% of those were seen once. About 4.5% of the sample lies in the top ten. The CDR3 spans 14 residues, from the cysteine through the phenylalanine. The CDR3 DNA has 42 bases and is translated from base 1. V is clipped by 5 bases and J by 2 bases, and the sequence between their germline boundaries is 12 bases long. CDR1 and CDR2 (MNHNY, SVGAGI) derive from the germline V gene (reference sequence).

This sample was included in a study of T cell changes during pregnancy in multiple sclerosis (dated by TCRdb to about 2019). At the level of the whole study: The study examined how the T cell repertoire changed over the course of pregnancy in women with multiple sclerosis.

The TCR originated in a female donor with multiple sclerosis, enrolled in a pregnancy study. This sample comprised CD8+ T cells from peripheral blood mononuclear cells, obtained in the first trimester of pregnancy. The chain links TRBV6-6 with TRBJ2-5, with the D gene not clear enough to name. In nucleotide form, the sequence is TGTGCCAGCAGTCCTGACGTGCGGCAAGAGACCCAGTACTTC. It encodes CASSPDVRQETQYF.